This TCR beta chain derives from a study of beta chain features in type 1 diabetes. Every bit of the isolated RNA underwent reverse transcription, so sequencing read expressed TCRB transcripts. Only in-frame clones appear in the TCRdb table, and some are missing; sequencing was by immunoSEQ multiplex PCR. The sample lists roughly 240,000 clones, around 68% occurring once. Trimming took off 0 bases at V and 2 bases at J, with 11 bases between the two ends. Germline loops: CDR1 GTSNPN, CDR2 SVGIG (reference sequence). The CDR3 runs 14 residues. The authors sorted CD4+ naive, central memory, regulatory and stem cell-like memory cells via CD45RO/CCR7/CD25/CD127/CD95/CD27.

This clonotype originated in a young man in good health. Sequencing was performed on naive CD4+ T cells from blood. The genes are TRBV30 and TRBJ2-7; D remains ambiguous. The CDR3 loop reads CAWSVYLPPYEQYF. In DNA, the CDR3 is TGTGCCTGGAGTGTGTACCTCCCACCCTACGAGCAGTACTTC.